A single sample gave rise to the 8 T cell receptor beta chains below, sequenced in a study of blood T cell repertoires in COVID-19. The assay was immunoSEQ multiplex PCR, and TCRdb's table has in-frame clones only and misses some. The sample lists 100,000 or so clones; less than 85% were seen once. Sequenced sample: peripheral blood. Receptors were obtained from a man in his sixties or seventies with active or convalescent COVID-19.

The rearrangement uses TRBV24-1 and TRBJ2-2, with TRBD1 matching 9 bases. After removal of 5 bases from V and 9 bases from J, the junction contained 9 bases not matched to a gene. The CDR3 totals 15 residues. CDR1 KGHDR and CDR2 SFDVKD come from the germline V gene. The CDR3 coding sequence is TGTGCCACCAGTGCCCGGGACAGGGTCGGTCGGGAGCTGTTTTTT. Its translation: CATSARDRVGRELFF.

CDR3 DNA: TGTGCCAGCAGCGTAGCTCTTGAGGGGACCCAGTACTTC. This codes for CASSVALEGTQYF. The rearrangement links TRBV9 to TRBJ2-5; a weak D match, TRBD2 (5 bases). Trimming removed 0 bases from V and 7 bases from J, with 10 bases in between. Per the germline V gene, CDR1 is SGDLS and CDR2 is YYNGEE. This CDR3 is 13 amino acids long.

This clone came up once. J is TRBJ2-3 and V is TRBV5-1; 9 nucleotides agree with TRBD1. The length of the CDR3 is 15 residues. V dropped 5 bases and J dropped 2; count of bases not matched to a gene: 6. The germline gives CDR1 SGHRS, CDR2 YFSETQ. This CDR3 reads CASRSGTGPTDTQYF. The CDR3 region has the DNA TGCGCCAGCAGGTCCGGGACAGGGCCCACAGATACGCAGTATTTT.

In its sample, this clone was seen a few times. This chain links TRBV29-1 with TRBJ2-5; 10 bases align to TRBD2. The CDR3 length is 14 residues. Germline loops: CDR1 SQVTM, CDR2 ANQGSEA. The V gene end was trimmed by 5 bases and the J gene end by 2 bases; junction bases not matched to a gene: 5. CDR3 sequence: CSVTLAGNQETQYF. The CDR3 nucleotides are TGCAGCGTTACACTAGCGGGGAATCAAGAGACCCAGTACTTC.

This sequence joins TRBV28 and TRBJ2-3; D is undetermined. The V end was cut by 6 bases, the J end by 2 bases, with 6 bases between. This CDR3 region has 12 residues. Germline CDR1 and CDR2: MDHEN and SYDVKM. CDR3: CASRQTTDTQYF. In DNA form, the CDR3 reads TGTGCCAGCAGACAGACCACAGATACGCAGTATTTT.

The chain uses TRBV4-1 and TRBJ2-1; 9 bases are shared with TRBD2. Germline V lookup: CDR1 MGHRA, CDR2 YSYEKL. Unmatched junction bases numbered 8, after V lost 0 bases and J lost 2 bases. The length of the CDR3 is 18 residues. The CDR3 is CASSQDRGLAGAYNEQFF. The CDR3 DNA sequence: TGCGCCAGCAGCCAAGATAGGGGATTAGCGGGAGCCTACAATGAGCAGTTCTTC.

The chain links TRBV25-1 to TRBJ2-7; perhaps TRBD1 as D (5 bases). This CDR3 comprises 13 residues. The V end was cut by 7 bases, the J end by 2 bases, with 12 bases between. Germline values: CDR1 MGHDK, CDR2 SYGVNS. The CDR3, as DNA: TGTGCCAGCACCCCGACAGAGACCTACGAGCAGTACTTC. This translates into CASTPTETYEQYF.

The chain uses TRBV10-3 and TRBJ2-1; TRBD2 matches at 13 bases. This CDR3 region has 17 residues. Germline CDR1 and CDR2: ENHRY and SYGVKD. J gave up 9 bases and V 3 bases, and 11 bases lay outside the gene matches. CDR3 residues: CAISDTRTSGSNGEQFF. The CDR3, as DNA: TGTGCCATCAGTGATACTAGGACTAGCGGGAGTAATGGTGAGCAGTTCTTC.